The 13 T cell receptor beta chains given below trace back to one sample, sequenced in a study of T cell clonality in common variable immunodeficiency (dated by TCRdb to the mid-2010s). To prepare the library, the immunoSEQ multiplex PCR assay was applied. The source is immuneACCESS, and TCRdb retained only in-frame sequences with V and J called. Part of the clones is not carried over; for the studies checked, unresolved V genes explain less than half of this, and the remainder is unexplained. The sample has 42,000 or so clones on record, with no singletons. Of the sample, approximately 2% falls within the top ten clones. The material sequenced was peripheral blood mononuclear cells. Receptors originate from a person aged 18 to 75 in good health.

This clone appeared many times. The CDR3 end is not reached by the read, which stops 3 residues before it; the germline J gene fills it in. The V call is TRBV12-5, the J call TRBJ2-1, with D unresolved. CDR3 length: 15 amino acids. Between the trimmed V and J ends, which lost 4 bases and 0 bases, there was a span of 10 bases. Germline-derived CDR1 and CDR2 are LGHNT and FRNRAP. This CDR3 reads CASGYFKTSYNEQFF. Incomplete CDR3 DNA: TGTGCTAGTGGTTACTTTAAAACCTCCTACAATGAG.

This clone was observed at least ten times. The sequence runs out 3 residues before the end of the CDR3; the remainder is reconstructed from the germline J gene. V is TRBV4-1 and J is TRBJ1-1, with D possibly matching TRBD1 (6 bases). Germline values: CDR1 MGHRA, CDR2 YSYEKL. CDR3 size: 15 residues. Trimming took off 5 bases at V and 1 base at J, with 14 bases between the two ends. CDR3 DNA, as far as it was read: TGCGCCAGCAGCGGGGGCTTGGTGGGGAACACTGAA. This codes for CASSGGLVGNTE. The whole CDR3 reads CASSGGLVGNTEAFF.

This clone was observed at least ten times. The CDR3 extends 3 residues past the end of the read, so its final part is completed from the germline J gene. The chain employs TRBV6-1 and TRBJ1-2; 7 nucleotides align to TRBD1. CDR3 length: 16 amino acids. The V and J ends lost 0 bases and 1 base, in that order; junction bases with no gene match: 5. In germline, CDR1 is MNHNS, CDR2 SASEGT. The CDR3 sequence is CASSEARTGNNYGYTF. The part of the CDR3 DNA that was read is TGTGCCAGCAGTGAAGCGAGGACAGGAAATAACTATGGC.

This clone occurred many times. Read data end 3 residues before the CDR3 end; the end is taken from the germline J gene. The gene calls are TRBV30 and TRBJ2-1, with 7 positions matching TRBD2. With 0 bases clipped from V and 8 bases from J, the junction kept 1 base outside the gene matches. Germline CDR1 is GTSNPN and CDR2 is SVGIG (reference sequence). The CDR3 is 12 residues long. The CDR3 region is CAWSVRGDEQFF. CDR3 bases read: TGTGCCTGGAGTGTACGGGGGGATGAG.

This clone was picked up a small number of times. The observed sequence ends 3 residues before the CDR3 terminus, with the missing tail filled in from the germline J gene. The chain joins TRBV5-1 to TRBJ2-2, with 7 bases lining up with TRBD1. CDR1 is SGHRS and CDR2 is YFSETQ in the germline V gene. The CDR3 sequence is 15 residues long. The part of the CDR3 DNA that was read is TGCGCCAGCAAAGACCGAGGGGGCGCAGAAGAAAAG. It yields the protein CASKDRGGAEEK. In full, the CDR3 reads CASKDRGGAEEKLFF.

This clone was found many times. The DNA ends 3 residues before the CDR3 does, and the rest of the CDR3 is filled in from the germline J gene. The gene calls are TRBV7-3 and TRBJ1-1, with 7 bases matching TRBD1. The germline CDR1 and CDR2 sequences are SGHTA and FQGTGA. This CDR3 is built from 15 residues. The V and J ends lost 5 bases and 1 base, in that order; junction bases with no gene match: 7. The CDR3: CASSPGTARNTEAFF. The covered CDR3 bases are TGTGCCAGCAGCCCCGGGACAGCCCGGAACACTGAA. The full variable domain, completed using reference TRBV7-3 and TRBJ1-1, is GAGVSQTPSNKVTEKGKYVELRCDPISGHTALYWYRQSLGQGPEFLIYFQGTGAADDSGLPNDRFFAVRPEGSVSTLKIQRTERGDSAVYLCASSPGTARNTEAFFGQGTRLTVV.

Worth noting for this clone: The read halts 3 residues ahead of the CDR3 end, with the missing end drawn from the germline J gene. The rearrangement joins TRBV19 to TRBJ2-7; maybe TRBD2 (6 bases). The CDR3 has 13 amino acids. Germline CDR1 reads LNHDA; CDR2 reads SQIVND (reference sequence). V was clipped by 5 bases and J by 4 bases, with 12 bases between them. CDR3 region: CASSLPGVYEQYF. The DNA read from the CDR3 is TGTGCCAGTAGTCTGCCGGGGGTGTACGAG.

This clone occurred many times. The read ends 3 residues before the CDR3 terminus; that terminus is restored from the germline J gene. This sequence joins TRBV6-4 and TRBJ1-2; D is unclear. Germline V gene sequence: CDR1 MRHNA, CDR2 SNTAGT. This CDR3 spans 13 amino acids. Incomplete CDR3 DNA: TGTGCCAGCAGTGACTCCGGTGCTATTAGC. Its protein product is CASSDSGAIS. The full CDR3 is CASSDSGAISYTF.

This clone occurred many times. The CDR3 end is not reached by the read, which stops 3 residues before it; the germline J gene fills it in. V usage is TRBV20-1 and J usage is TRBJ2-7, with D possibly TRBD1 on 5 matching bases. The V end lost 2 bases, the J end lost 1 base, and 12 bases lay between the germline ends. Germline V gene sequence: CDR1 DFQATT, CDR2 SNEGSKA (reference sequence). The CDR3 is 14 amino acids. The sequenced CDR3 bases are TGCAGTGCTAGAATGACAGCCGCATCCTACGAG. Protein product: CSARMTAASYE. The full-length CDR3 reads as CSARMTAASYEQYF.

This clone was counted at least ten times. The CDR3 is cut off 3 residues early in the read; its end comes from the germline J gene. V is TRBV6-2 or TRBV6-3 and J is TRBJ1-1, with D possibly being TRBD1 (5 bases). CDR1 MNHEY and CDR2 SVGEGT come from the germline V gene. This CDR3 spans 17 amino acids. Trimming removed 4 bases at V and 0 bases at J, with 18 bases between. CDR3 region: CASSSQQAQLLNTEAFF. CDR3 DNA, as far as it was read: TGTGCCAGCAGTTCGCAACAGGCCCAGTTATTGAACACTGAA.

At least ten counts were recorded for this clone. Read coverage stops 3 residues before the CDR3 terminus; the germline J gene supplies the remainder. The chain has TRBV19 and TRBJ2-2, with 7 bases that match TRBD1. The germline V gene encodes CDR1 LNHDA and CDR2 SQIVND (reference sequence). This CDR3 has 14 amino acids. Trimming took 5 bases from V and 1 from J; bases not matched to a gene: 1. CDR3 DNA (partial): TGTGCCAGTAGTGGACAGGTGAACACCGGGGAG. This encodes CASSGQVNTGE. The whole CDR3 is CASSGQVNTGELFF. Together with reference TRBV19 and TRBJ2-2, the CDR3 gives the full variable domain: DGGITQSPKYLFRKEGQNVTLSCEQNLNHDAMYWYRQDPGQGLRLIYYSQIVNDFQKGDIAEGYSVSREKKESFPLTVTSAQKNPTAFYLCASSGQVNTGELFFGEGSRLTVL.

This clone has at least ten counts. The CDR3 loop reads CASSVYRGGGYGYTF. CDR3 DNA, as far as it was read: TGTGCCAGTAGTGTGTACAGGGGAGGCGGCTATGGC. This chain joins TRBV19 and TRBJ1-2, with 7 bases fitting TRBD1. The CDR3 extends 3 residues past the end of the read, so its final part is completed from the germline J gene. Trimming cost V 5 bases and J 4 bases; bases outside gene matches: 10. The CDR3 length is 15 residues. CDR1 is LNHDA and CDR2 is SQIVND in the germline V gene (reference sequence).

This clone has ten or more counts. From the germline J gene comes the end of the CDR3, since the read stops 3 residues before it. The V gene is TRBV2, the J gene TRBJ1-2; 11 positions match TRBD1. The trim removed 10 bases at V and 6 bases at J, leaving 13 bases unmatched. Germline CDR1 reads SNHLY; CDR2 reads FYNNEI. The CDR3 has 15 residues. CDR3 region: CAIEPGQGAKDGYTF. Partial CDR3 DNA: TGTGCCATCGAACCCGGACAGGGGGCGAAAGATGGC. Based on the CDR3 plus reference TRBV2 and TRBJ1-2, the full variable domain is EPEVTQTPSHQVTQMGQEVILRCVPISNHLYFYWYRQILGQKVEFLVSFYNNEISEKSEIFDDQFSVERPDGSNFTLKIRSTKLEDSAMYFCAIEPGQGAKDGYTFGSGTRLTVV.